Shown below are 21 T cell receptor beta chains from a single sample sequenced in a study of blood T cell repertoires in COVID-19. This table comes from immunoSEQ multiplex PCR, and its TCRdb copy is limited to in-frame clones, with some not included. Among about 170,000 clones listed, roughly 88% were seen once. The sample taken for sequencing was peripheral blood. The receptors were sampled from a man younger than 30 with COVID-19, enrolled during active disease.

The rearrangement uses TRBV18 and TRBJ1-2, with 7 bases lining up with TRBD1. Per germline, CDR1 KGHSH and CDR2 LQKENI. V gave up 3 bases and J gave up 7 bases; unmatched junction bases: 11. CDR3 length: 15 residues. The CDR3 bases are TGTGCCAGCTCACCTGAGGGACAGTCTCCCCCTGGCTACACCTTC. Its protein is CASSPEGQSPPGYTF.

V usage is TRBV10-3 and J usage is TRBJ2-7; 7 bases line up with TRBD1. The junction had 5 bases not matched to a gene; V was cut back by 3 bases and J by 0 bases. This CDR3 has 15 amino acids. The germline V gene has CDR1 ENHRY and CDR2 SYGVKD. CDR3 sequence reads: CAISERTGSSYEQYF. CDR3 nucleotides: TGTGCCATCAGTGAAAGGACAGGCAGCTCCTACGAGCAGTACTTC.

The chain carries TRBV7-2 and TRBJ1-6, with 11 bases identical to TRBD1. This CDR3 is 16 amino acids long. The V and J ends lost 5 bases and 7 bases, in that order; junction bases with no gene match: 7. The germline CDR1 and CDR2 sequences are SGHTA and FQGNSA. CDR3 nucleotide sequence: TGTGCCAGCAGCCACAGGACAGGGGGCCGCAATTCACCCCTCCACTTT. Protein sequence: CASSHRTGGRNSPLHF.

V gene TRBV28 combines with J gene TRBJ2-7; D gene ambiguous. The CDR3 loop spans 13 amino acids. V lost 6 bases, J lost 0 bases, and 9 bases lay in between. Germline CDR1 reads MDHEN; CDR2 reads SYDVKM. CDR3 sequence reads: CASSRAGSYEQYF. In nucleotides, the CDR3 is TGTGCCAGCAGCCGCGCAGGCTCCTACGAGCAGTACTTC.

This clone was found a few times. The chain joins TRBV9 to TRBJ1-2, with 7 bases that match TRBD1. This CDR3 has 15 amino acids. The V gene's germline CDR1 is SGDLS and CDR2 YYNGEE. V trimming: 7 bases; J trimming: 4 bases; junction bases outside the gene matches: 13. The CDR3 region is CASGEGARMGYGYTF. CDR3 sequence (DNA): TGTGCCAGCGGAGAGGGGGCGCGGATGGGCTATGGCTACACCTTC.

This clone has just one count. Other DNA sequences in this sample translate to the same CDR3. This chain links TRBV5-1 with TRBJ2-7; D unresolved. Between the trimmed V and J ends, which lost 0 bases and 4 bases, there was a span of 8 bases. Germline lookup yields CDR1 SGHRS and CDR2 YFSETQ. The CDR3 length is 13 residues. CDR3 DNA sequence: TGCGCCAGCAGCTTGGGGCAGAGGTACGAGCAGTACTTC. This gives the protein CASSLGQRYEQYF. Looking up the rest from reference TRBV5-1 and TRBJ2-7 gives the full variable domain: KAGVTQTPRYLIKTRGQQVTLSCSPISGHRSVSWYQQTPGQGLQFLFEYFSETQRNKGNFPGRFSGRQFSNSRSEMNVSTLELGDSALYLCASSLGQRYEQYFGPGTRLTVT.

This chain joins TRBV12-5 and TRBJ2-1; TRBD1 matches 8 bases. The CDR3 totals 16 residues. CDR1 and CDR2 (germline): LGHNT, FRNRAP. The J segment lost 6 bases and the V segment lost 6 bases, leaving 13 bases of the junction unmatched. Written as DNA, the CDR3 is TGTGCTAGTGGCCGCCAACCGGGACAGGCAATCAATGAGCAGTTCTTC. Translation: CASGRQPGQAINEQFF.

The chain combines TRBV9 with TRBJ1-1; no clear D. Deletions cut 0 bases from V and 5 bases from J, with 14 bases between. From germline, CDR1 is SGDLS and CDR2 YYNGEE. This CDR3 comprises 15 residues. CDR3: CASSVGPGSGTEAFF. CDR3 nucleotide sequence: TGTGCCAGCAGCGTAGGGCCGGGATCTGGAACTGAAGCTTTCTTT. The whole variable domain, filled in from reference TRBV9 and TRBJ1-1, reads DSGVTQTPKHLITATGQRVTLRCSPRSGDLSVYWYQQSLDQGLQFLIQYYNGEERAKGNILERFSAQQFPDLHSELNLSSLELGDSALYFCASSVGPGSGTEAFFGQGTRLTVV.

The DNA of the CDR3 is TGTGCCAGCAGCTTACACTGGACAGGGGCTGGAAACACCATATATTTT. Translating gives CASSLHWTGAGNTIYF. The genes are TRBV7-2 and TRBJ1-3, with 9 positions matching TRBD1. The CDR3 is 16 residues long. Unmatched junction bases numbered 4, after V lost 2 bases and J lost 2 bases. Germline CDR1 and CDR2: SGHTA and FQGNSA. Drawing the rest from reference TRBV7-2 and TRBJ1-3, the complete variable domain is GAGVSQSPSNKVTEKGKDVELRCDPISGHTALYWYRQSLGQGLEFLIYFQGNSAPDKSGLPSDRFSAERTGGSVSTLTIQRTQQEDSAVYLCASSLHWTGAGNTIYFGEGSWLTVV.

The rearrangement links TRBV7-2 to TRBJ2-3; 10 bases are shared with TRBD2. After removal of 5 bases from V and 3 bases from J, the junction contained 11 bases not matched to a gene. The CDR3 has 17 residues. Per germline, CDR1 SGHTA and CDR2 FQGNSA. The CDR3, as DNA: TGTGCCAGCAGCCTTCTAGCGGGAGCGGTGGGGACAGATACGCAGTATTTT. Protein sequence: CASSLLAGAVGTDTQYF. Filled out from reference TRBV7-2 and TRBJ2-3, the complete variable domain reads GAGVSQSPSNKVTEKGKDVELRCDPISGHTALYWYRQSLGQGLEFLIYFQGNSAPDKSGLPSDRFSAERTGGSVSTLTIQRTQQEDSAVYLCASSLLAGAVGTDTQYFGPGTRLTVL.

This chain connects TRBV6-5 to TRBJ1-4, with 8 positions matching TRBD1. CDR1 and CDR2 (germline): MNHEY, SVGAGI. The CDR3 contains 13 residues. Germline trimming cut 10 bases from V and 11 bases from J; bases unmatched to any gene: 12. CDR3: CATRTGRVDKLFF. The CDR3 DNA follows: TGTGCCACCCGGACAGGGCGGGTAGATAAACTGTTTTTT.

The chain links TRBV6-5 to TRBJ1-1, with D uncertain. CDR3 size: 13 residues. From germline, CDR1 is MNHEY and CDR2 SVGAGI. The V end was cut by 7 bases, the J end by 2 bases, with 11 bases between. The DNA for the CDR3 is TGTGCCAGCAAGAGTCCCCTTAACACTGAAGCTTTCTTT. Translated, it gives CASKSPLNTEAFF.

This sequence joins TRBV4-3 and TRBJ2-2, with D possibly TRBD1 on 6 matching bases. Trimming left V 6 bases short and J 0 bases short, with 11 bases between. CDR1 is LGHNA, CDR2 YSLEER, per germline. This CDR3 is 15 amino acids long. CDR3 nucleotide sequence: TGCGCCAGCAGATCAGGGGCCGCGAACACCGGGGAGCTGTTTTTT. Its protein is CASRSGAANTGELFF.

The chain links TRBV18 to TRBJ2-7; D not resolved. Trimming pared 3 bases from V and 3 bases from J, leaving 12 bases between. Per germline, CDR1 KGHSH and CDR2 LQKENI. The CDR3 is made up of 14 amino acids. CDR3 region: CASSPASANYEQYF. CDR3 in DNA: TGTGCCAGCTCACCCGCGAGCGCGAACTACGAGCAGTACTTC.

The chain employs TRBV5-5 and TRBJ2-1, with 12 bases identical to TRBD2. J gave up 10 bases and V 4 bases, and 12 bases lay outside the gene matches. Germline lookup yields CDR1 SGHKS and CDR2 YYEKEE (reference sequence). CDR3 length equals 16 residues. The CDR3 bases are TGTGCCAGCAGCCGGACTAGCGGGGAGAGGGAAAGGGAGCAGTTCTTC. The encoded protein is CASSRTSGEREREQFF.

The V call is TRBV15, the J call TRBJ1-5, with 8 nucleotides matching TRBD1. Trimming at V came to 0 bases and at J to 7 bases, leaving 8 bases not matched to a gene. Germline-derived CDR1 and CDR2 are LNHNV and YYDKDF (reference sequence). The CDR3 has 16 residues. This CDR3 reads CATSRDRTGWGQPQHF. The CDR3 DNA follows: TGTGCCACCAGCAGAGATAGGACAGGGTGGGGGCAGCCCCAGCATTTT.

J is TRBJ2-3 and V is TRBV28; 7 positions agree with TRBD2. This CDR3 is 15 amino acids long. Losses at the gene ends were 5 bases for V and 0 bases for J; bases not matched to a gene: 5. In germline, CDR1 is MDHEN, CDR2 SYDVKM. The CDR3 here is CASSPSGASTDTQYF. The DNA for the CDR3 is TGTGCCAGCAGTCCAAGCGGGGCCAGCACAGATACGCAGTATTTT.

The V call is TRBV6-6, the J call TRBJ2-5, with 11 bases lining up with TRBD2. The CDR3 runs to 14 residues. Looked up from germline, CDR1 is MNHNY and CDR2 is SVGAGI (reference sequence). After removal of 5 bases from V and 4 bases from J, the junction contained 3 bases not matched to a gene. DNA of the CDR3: TGTGCCAGCAGTCGACTAGCGGGACGAGAGACCCAGTACTTC. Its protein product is CASSRLAGRETQYF.

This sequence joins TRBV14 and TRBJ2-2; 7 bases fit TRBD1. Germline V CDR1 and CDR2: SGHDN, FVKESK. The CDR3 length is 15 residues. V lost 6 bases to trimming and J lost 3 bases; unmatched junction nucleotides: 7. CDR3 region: CASRPTGQYTGELFF. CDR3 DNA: TGTGCCAGCAGGCCAACGGGACAGTACACCGGGGAGCTGTTTTTT.

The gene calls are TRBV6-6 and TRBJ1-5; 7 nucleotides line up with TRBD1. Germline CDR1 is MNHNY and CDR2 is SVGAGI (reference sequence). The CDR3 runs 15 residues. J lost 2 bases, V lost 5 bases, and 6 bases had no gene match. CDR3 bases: TGTGCCAGCAGTCATGACAGGGCGGGCAATCAGCCCCAGCATTTT. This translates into CASSHDRAGNQPQHF.

The CDR3 loop reads CAWSSGGPGYTF. CDR3 bases: TGTGCCTGGAGTTCAGGGGGACCCGGCTACACCTTC. V and J are TRBV30 and TRBJ1-2; 7 nucleotides align to TRBD1. The CDR3 runs 12 residues. Trimming removed 2 bases from V and 8 bases from J; junction bases left unmatched: 5. Germline V gives CDR1 GTSNPN, CDR2 SVGIG (reference sequence).